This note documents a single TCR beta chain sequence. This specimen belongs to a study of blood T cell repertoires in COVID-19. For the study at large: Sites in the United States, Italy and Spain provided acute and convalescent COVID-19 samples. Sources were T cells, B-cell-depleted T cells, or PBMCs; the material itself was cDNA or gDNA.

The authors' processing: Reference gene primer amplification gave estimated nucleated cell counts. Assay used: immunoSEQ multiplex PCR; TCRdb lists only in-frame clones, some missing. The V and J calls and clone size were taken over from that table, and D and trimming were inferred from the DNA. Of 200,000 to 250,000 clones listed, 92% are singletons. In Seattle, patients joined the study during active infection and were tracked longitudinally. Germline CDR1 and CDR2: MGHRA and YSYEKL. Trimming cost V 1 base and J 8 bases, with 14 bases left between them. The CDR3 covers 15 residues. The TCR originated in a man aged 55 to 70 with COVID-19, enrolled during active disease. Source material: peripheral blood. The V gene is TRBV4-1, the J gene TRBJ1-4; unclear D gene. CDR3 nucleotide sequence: TGCGCCAGCAGCCAAGCACAGACCGGTTGGGAAAAACTGTTTTTT. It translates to CASSQAQTGWEKLFF.